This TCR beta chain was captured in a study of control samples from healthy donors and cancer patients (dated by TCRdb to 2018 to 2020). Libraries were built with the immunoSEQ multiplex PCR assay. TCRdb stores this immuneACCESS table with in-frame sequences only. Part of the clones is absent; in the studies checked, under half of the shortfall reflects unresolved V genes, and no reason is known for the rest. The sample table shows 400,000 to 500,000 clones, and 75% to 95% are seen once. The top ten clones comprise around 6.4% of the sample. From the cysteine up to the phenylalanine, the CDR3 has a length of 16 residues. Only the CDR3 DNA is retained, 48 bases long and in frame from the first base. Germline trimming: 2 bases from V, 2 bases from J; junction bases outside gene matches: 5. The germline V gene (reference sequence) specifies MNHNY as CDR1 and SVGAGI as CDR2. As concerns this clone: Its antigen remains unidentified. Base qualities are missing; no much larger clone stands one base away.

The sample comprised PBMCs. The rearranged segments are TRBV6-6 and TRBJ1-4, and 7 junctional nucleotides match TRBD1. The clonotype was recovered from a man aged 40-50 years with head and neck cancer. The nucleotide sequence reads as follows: TGTGCCAGCAGTTACACAGGGGAGGGCACTAATGAAAAACTGTTTTTT. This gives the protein CASSYTGEGTNEKLFF.